This T cell receptor (beta chain) stems from a study of blood T cell repertoires in COVID-19. The wider study: Acute-phase and convalescent COVID-19 samples originated in the United States, Italy and Spain. Sample material is recorded as cDNA or gDNA derived from T cells, B-cell-depleted T cells, or PBMCs.

Authors' methods: Estimation of nucleated cell counts relied on the amplification of reference gene primers. Assay: immunoSEQ multiplex PCR; the TCRdb copy retains only in-frame clones and omits some. V and J calls and clone size come straight from that table; D and trimming were deduced from the DNA. The table lists approximately 670,000 clones, 85% to 90% of them singletons. What was sequenced was peripheral blood. The receptor was derived from a woman under 30 with acute or convalescent COVID-19.

CDR3 residues: CASSPHGRSGTYEQYF. The CDR3 nucleotides read TGTGCCAGTTCCCCCCACGGAAGGTCGGGGACCTACGAGCAGTACTTC. The V call is TRBV19, the J call TRBJ2-7; D may be TRBD2 (5 bases). Germline values: CDR1 LNHDA, CDR2 SQIVND (reference sequence). Trimming removed 8 bases at V and 2 bases at J, with 22 bases between. This CDR3 comprises 16 residues.